The 25 T cell receptor beta chains given below trace back to one sample, sequenced in a study of vaccination effects on CD4 cells after COVID-19. TCRdb keeps only in-frame clones here, not all; method: immunoSEQ multiplex PCR. Of roughly 23,000 clones listed, over 70% were seen once; the top ten hold approximately 20%. Their antigen targets remain unknown. Antigen-specific CD4+ T cells were expanded with viral peptide pools in the ViraFEST assay before sequencing. Culture lasted about nine days before CD4+ T cell isolation. Each person got two doses of an mRNA SARS-CoV-2 vaccine, BNT162b2 or mRNA-1273. The sample in question was CD4+ T cells from PBMCs cultured with HCoV-NL63 spike peptides, obtained after COVID-19 vaccination. The source is a human donor who received a COVID-19 vaccine.

V is TRBV7-9 and J is TRBJ2-1; possibly TRBD1 for D (5 bases). CDR1 is SEHNR and CDR2 is FQNEAQ in the germline V gene (reference sequence). CDR3 length equals 12 residues. V was pared by 3 bases and J by 7 bases, with 7 bases between. CDR3 region: CASSFAGNEQFF. DNA for the CDR3: TGTGCCAGCAGCTTTGCAGGGAATGAGCAGTTCTTC.

The chain combines TRBV7-9 with TRBJ1-1; D not certain. The V and J ends lost 5 bases and 0 bases respectively, with 10 bases between them. The CDR3 covers 14 residues. CDR1 and CDR2 from the germline V gene are SEHNR and FQNEAQ (reference sequence). The DNA for the CDR3 is TGTGCCAGCAGCCAAAGGGCCCTGAACACTGAAGCTTTCTTT. The encoded protein is CASSQRALNTEAFF.

The V call is TRBV21-1, the J call TRBJ1-5. TRBV21-1 is shown as a pseudogene. CDR3 size: 13 residues. The CDR3, as DNA: TGTGCCAGCAGCAAAGAATACCGGCAGCCCCAGCATTTT. Amino acid sequence: CASSKEYRQPQHF.

Judged by abundance, this clone is medium-sized. This chain connects TRBV30 to TRBJ1-5; D is possibly TRBD1 (5 bases). The germline gives CDR1 GTSNPN, CDR2 SVGIG (reference sequence). The V end lost 2 bases, the J end lost 0 bases, and 8 bases lay between the germline ends. This CDR3 region has 14 residues. CDR3 sequence reads: CAWSWGNSNQPQHF. The CDR3 nucleotides read TGTGCCTGGAGTTGGGGGAATAGCAATCAGCCCCAGCATTTT.

The rearrangement links TRBV7-8 to TRBJ1-6, with no clear D. V was shortened by 3 bases and J by 5 bases, with 8 bases between the two germline ends. CDR3 length equals 14 residues. CDR1 is SGHVS and CDR2 is FQNEAQ in the germline V gene. For the CDR3, the DNA is TGTGCCAGCAGCTTTGGGCGGAATAATTCACCCCTCCACTTT. It translates to CASSFGRNNSPLHF.

V usage is TRBV4-3 and J usage is TRBJ2-1, with 9 positions matching TRBD2. The junction had 9 bases not matched to a gene; V was cut back by 1 base and J by 8 bases. Germline CDR1 reads LGHNA; CDR2 reads YSLEER. The CDR3 length is 16 residues. The CDR3 sequence is CASSQGSGGGADEQFF. The DNA of the CDR3 is TGCGCCAGCAGCCAAGGATCTGGCGGGGGGGCCGATGAGCAGTTCTTC.

This sequence joins TRBV4-2 and TRBJ1-5, with D unresolved. V shed 1 base and J shed 7 bases, with 17 bases lying between them. Looked up from germline, CDR1 is LGHNA and CDR2 is YNFKEQ. This CDR3 comprises 16 residues. The CDR3 DNA sequence: TGTGCCAGCAGCCAAGGGTACGGGGAGAAGGGACAGCCCCAGCATTTT. Translation gives CASSQGYGEKGQPQHF.

The rearrangement links TRBV14 to TRBJ2-5; a possible D gene is TRBD1 (6 bases). Germline CDR1 SGHDN, CDR2 FVKESK. The length of the CDR3 is 12 residues. Trimming shortened V by 2 bases and J by 10 bases, and 11 bases separated the two germline ends. CDR3 amino acids: CASSQYRGIQYF. The CDR3 nucleotides read TGTGCCAGCAGCCAATATAGGGGGATCCAGTACTTC.

The chain combines TRBV7-9 with TRBJ2-1, with D uncertain. Looked up from germline, CDR1 is SEHNR and CDR2 is FQNEAQ (reference sequence). The CDR3 is made up of 16 amino acids. The germline V and J ends were trimmed by 3 bases and 12 bases, with 24 bases remaining between them. The CDR3 loop is CASSFMELTRGPGQFF. CDR3 bases: TGTGCCAGCAGCTTCATGGAGCTCACTCGCGGACCAGGGCAGTTCTTC.

V and J are TRBV18 and TRBJ2-7; the D gene is possibly TRBD2 (5 bases). Germline CDR1 reads KGHSH; CDR2 reads LQKENI. The CDR3 loop spans 14 amino acids. Trimming cost V 4 bases and J 3 bases, with 13 bases left between them. The CDR3 protein is CASSRPRENYEQYF. CDR3 in DNA: TGTGCCAGCTCACGACCTCGGGAAAACTACGAGCAGTACTTC.

This chain links TRBV5-1 with TRBJ1-1; D remains unclear. Germline-derived CDR1 and CDR2 are SGHRS and YFSETQ. CDR3 length equals 13 residues. The V gene lost 0 bases and the J gene lost 2 bases, with 5 bases spanning the gap. The CDR3, as DNA: TGCGCCAGCAGCTTGGGCAAAAACACTGAAGCTTTCTTT. Translation: CASSLGKNTEAFF.

J is TRBJ2-3 and V is TRBV7-3; 7 nucleotides agree with TRBD1. Germline CDR1 SGHTA, CDR2 FQGTGA. The CDR3 has 16 residues. The V gene end was trimmed by 5 bases and the J gene end by 2 bases; junction bases not matched to a gene: 10. CDR3 protein: CASSRTPGQTTDTQYF. Written as DNA, the CDR3 is TGTGCCAGCAGCCGAACACCGGGACAGACCACAGATACGCAGTATTTT.

This chain uses TRBV27 with TRBJ1-2; 8 bases line up with TRBD1. Unmatched junction bases numbered 7, after V lost 3 bases and J lost 7 bases. There are 14 residues in the CDR3. Germline assignment: CDR1 MNHEY and CDR2 SMNVEV (reference sequence). CDR3 amino acids: CASSFGRGLGGYTF. CDR3 in DNA: TGTGCCAGCAGTTTTGGCAGGGGGCTCGGTGGCTACACCTTC.

The chain joins TRBV19 to TRBJ2-2; D gene unclear. Deletions cut 5 bases from V and 0 bases from J, with 7 bases between. CDR1 is LNHDA, CDR2 SQIVND, per germline (reference sequence). There are 14 residues in the CDR3. CDR3 protein: CASSAPANTGELFF. CDR3 sequence (DNA): TGTGCCAGTAGTGCACCCGCGAACACCGGGGAGCTGTTTTTT.

The J gene is TRBJ2-5, the V gene TRBV6-5; D may match TRBD1 or TRBD2 (6 bases each). V gave up 0 bases and J gave up 5 bases, with 13 bases separating them. The CDR3 is 15 residues long. CDR1 and CDR2 from the germline V gene are MNHEY and SVGAGI. CDR3 sequence reads: CASSYSGGRAETQYF. The CDR3 nucleotides are TGTGCCAGCAGTTACTCCGGGGGCAGGGCGGAGACCCAGTACTTC.

This sequence joins TRBV5-1 and TRBJ2-5; 13 nucleotides line up with TRBD2. The junction had 6 bases not matched to a gene; V was cut back by 0 bases and J by 4 bases. The CDR3 runs 17 residues. The germline gives CDR1 SGHRS, CDR2 YFSETQ. The CDR3 loop is CASSLGLAGGGRETQYF. CDR3 coding DNA: TGCGCCAGCAGCTTGGGACTAGCGGGAGGTGGGAGAGAGACCCAGTACTTC.

There are a few counts of this clone. The chain employs TRBV6-5 and TRBJ1-5, with D tentatively TRBD1 (6 bases). Germline loops: CDR1 MNHEY, CDR2 SVGAGI. Deletions cut 7 bases from V and 7 bases from J, with 14 bases between. This CDR3 region has 13 residues. The CDR3 here is CASTQGLRQPQHF. CDR3 sequence (DNA): TGTGCCAGCACCCAGGGGTTGAGGCAGCCCCAGCATTTT.

The CDR3 spells CASSKPLGERPGQYF. The CDR3 nucleotides read TGTGCCAGCAGCAAACCCCTGGGGGAGCGACCTGGGCAGTACTTC. The chain carries TRBV21-1 and TRBJ2-7. TRBV21-1 is flagged as a pseudogene. CDR3 length: 15 amino acids.

This clone was detected only once. CDR3 bases: TGTGCCAGCACAAGGACAGGGGAAGCTTTCTTT. It is translated as CASTRTGEAFF. The J gene is TRBJ1-1, the V gene TRBV12-3 or TRBV12-4, with 8 bases fitting TRBD1. The V segment lost 7 bases and the J segment 8 bases; nucleotides outside the gene matches: 3. The CDR3 is 11 amino acids.

In DNA, the CDR3 is TGCGCCAGCGGATATACGGGCAACACTGAAGCTTTCTTT. Residues: CASGYTGNTEAFF. The chain carries TRBV4-1 and TRBJ1-1; no clear D gene. Germline CDR1 and CDR2: MGHRA and YSYEKL. The CDR3 covers 13 residues. V was cut by 8 bases and J by 2 bases, with 12 bases left in between.

The chain uses TRBV27 and TRBJ1-1, with D possibly being TRBD1 (5 bases). CDR3 length equals 14 residues. Trimming removed 0 bases from V and 4 bases from J, with 9 bases in between. Germline lookup yields CDR1 MNHEY and CDR2 SMNVEV (reference sequence). As DNA, the CDR3 is TGTGCCAGCAGTTTATCGTACGGGGGCACTGAAGCTTTCTTT. Residues: CASSLSYGGTEAFF.

CDR3 amino acids: CASTRVPGANTGELFF. Written as DNA, the CDR3 is TGCGCCAGCACGCGCGTCCCAGGCGCGAACACCGGGGAGCTGTTTTTT. The chain joins TRBV10-2 to TRBJ2-2; D not resolved. Germline CDR1 is WSHSY and CDR2 is SAAADI. This CDR3 comprises 16 residues. V lost 7 bases and J lost 0, with 15 bases in between.

V and J are TRBV28 and TRBJ2-7; TRBD2 aligns across 11 bases. Germline assignment: CDR1 MDHEN and CDR2 SYDVKM. With 6 bases clipped from V and 2 bases from J, the junction kept 9 bases outside the gene matches. This CDR3 has 16 amino acids. The CDR3 spells CASSRLAGSRAYEQYF. Here the CDR3 DNA reads TGTGCCAGCAGCCGACTAGCGGGAAGTAGGGCCTACGAGCAGTACTTC.

CDR3 in DNA: TGCGCCAGCAGTACACAGTCCTTAGTCACAGATACGCAGTATTTT. Amino acids: CASSTQSLVTDTQYF. The rearrangement uses TRBV5-1 and TRBJ2-3, with D hard to call. The germline CDR1 and CDR2 sequences are SGHRS and YFSETQ. The V end was cut by 5 bases, the J end by 2 bases, with 15 bases between. This CDR3 has 15 amino acids.

This clone appeared a single time. Here the CDR3 DNA reads TGTGCCAGCAGCCAAAACTATGGCTACACCTTC. It encodes CASSQNYGYTF. This chain uses TRBV3-1 (or the pseudogene TRBV3-2) with TRBJ1-2, with D unresolved. V was trimmed by 2 bases and J by 2 bases, leaving 0 bases between them. The CDR3 sequence is 11 residues long. The germline V gene encodes CDR1 LGHDT and CDR2 YNNKEL (reference sequence).